Presented here are 23 T cell receptor beta chains from one specimen sequenced in a study of T cells in tuberculosis. Measured with immunoSEQ multiplex PCR; TCRdb has only the in-frame clones, and not every one. The repertoire has tens of thousands of clones, approximately 95% of them found once; the top ten carry 3.6%. What was sequenced was PBMCs. These receptors all come from a donor aged 10-35 years with latent tuberculosis or without tuberculosis infection.

This rearrangement joins TRBV5-6 to TRBJ2-7; 10 bases align to TRBD1. This CDR3 has 15 amino acids. V gave up 2 bases and J gave up 6 bases; unmatched junction bases: 8. Germline V gives CDR1 SGHDT, CDR2 YYEEEE. In nucleotides, the CDR3 is TGTGCCAGCAGCTTAAGGGACAGGGGTCTGGTCGAGCAGTACTTC. Protein: CASSLRDRGLVEQYF.

The V and J genes are TRBV9 and TRBJ1-3; 7 bases map to TRBD1. Germline loops: CDR1 SGDLS, CDR2 YYNGEE. The CDR3 contains 15 residues. V was pared by 4 bases and J by 8 bases, with 12 bases of the junction left unmatched. In DNA, the CDR3 is TGTGCCAGCAGCCCTTCGCAGGGGGAATGGTACACCATATATTTT. This encodes CASSPSQGEWYTIYF.

The chain recombines TRBV10-3 with TRBJ2-1; 9 nucleotides agree with TRBD2. Trimming took 9 bases from V and 9 from J; bases not matched to a gene: 6. This CDR3 spans 12 amino acids. Germline lookup yields CDR1 ENHRY and CDR2 SYGVKD. The CDR3 DNA sequence: TGTGCCATAGCTGGACTAGCGACTGAGCAGTTCTTC. Its translation is CAIAGLATEQFF.

The chain links TRBV5-6 to TRBJ2-1; 12 nucleotides align to TRBD2. The CDR3 runs to 16 residues. The V gene's germline CDR1 is SGHDT and CDR2 YYEEEE. Trimming took 4 bases from V and 5 from J; bases not matched to a gene: 7. The CDR3 is CASSPDGLAGHNEQFF. CDR3 DNA: TGTGCCAGCAGCCCCGACGGACTAGCGGGACACAATGAGCAGTTCTTC.

This chain joins TRBV9 and TRBJ2-7; TRBD2 aligns across 7 bases. The CDR3 extends over 14 amino acids. Germline assignment: CDR1 SGDLS and CDR2 YYNGEE. V lost 1 base and J lost 5; bases outside the gene matches: 6. The CDR3 reads CASSVKASGHEQYF. The CDR3 DNA reads as TGTGCCAGCAGCGTAAAGGCTAGCGGCCACGAGCAGTACTTC.

The chain has TRBV19 and TRBJ2-6; 8 nucleotides agree with TRBD1. The length of the CDR3 is 20 residues. V lost 4 bases to trimming and J lost 0 bases; unmatched junction nucleotides: 14. CDR1 LNHDA and CDR2 SQIVND come from the germline V gene (reference sequence). CDR3 region: CASSNDGPTGAGSGANVLTF. Written as DNA, the CDR3 is TGTGCCAGTAGTAACGACGGTCCGACAGGGGCCGGCTCTGGGGCCAACGTCCTGACTTTC. The entire variable domain, with the rest obtained from reference TRBV19 and TRBJ2-6, is as follows: DGGITQSPKYLFRKEGQNVTLSCEQNLNHDAMYWYRQDPGQGLRLIYYSQIVNDFQKGDIAEGYSVSREKKESFPLTVTSAQKNPTAFYLCASSNDGPTGAGSGANVLTFGAGSRLTVL.

The chain carries TRBV5-5 and TRBJ1-4, with 11 bases aligning to TRBD1. V trimming: 0 bases; J trimming: 1 base; junction bases outside the gene matches: 8. Germline CDR1 is SGHKS and CDR2 is YYEKEE (reference sequence). The CDR3 has 19 residues. The CDR3 nucleotides read TGTGCCAGCAGCTTGGTGAGGACAGGGGGCCTCCAAACTAATGAAAAACTGTTTTTT. Translation gives CASSLVRTGGLQTNEKLFF.

V usage is TRBV5-1 and J usage is TRBJ2-7; 9 bases are shared with TRBD1. The trim removed 4 bases at V and 5 bases at J, leaving 10 bases unmatched. CDR3 length equals 15 residues. Germline loops: CDR1 SGHRS, CDR2 YFSETQ. CDR3 loop: CASSGGQGNLHEQYF. The CDR3 bases are TGCGCCAGCAGCGGGGGACAGGGCAACCTCCACGAGCAGTACTTC.

The chain has TRBV7-6 and TRBJ1-4, with D unclear. CDR3 size: 15 residues. Germline assignment: CDR1 SGHVS and CDR2 FNYEAQ. The V end was cut by 5 bases, the J end by 7 bases, with 17 bases between. The CDR3 DNA follows: TGTGCCAGCAGCCCCACCCCAGCTGCGGCTGAAAAACTGTTTTTT. This codes for CASSPTPAAAEKLFF.

The chain links TRBV28 to TRBJ1-5; perhaps TRBD1 as D (5 bases). This CDR3 is 13 amino acids long. The V end was cut by 6 bases, the J end by 6 bases, with 12 bases between. Germline CDR1 and CDR2: MDHEN and SYDVKM. The CDR3 loop is CASSTGLGQPQHF. The CDR3 nucleotides are TGTGCCAGCAGCACAGGATTGGGTCAGCCCCAGCATTTT.

The rearrangement uses TRBV10-3 and TRBJ1-1; 8 nucleotides agree with TRBD1. In germline, CDR1 is ENHRY, CDR2 SYGVKD. V lost 10 bases to trimming and J lost 4 bases; unmatched junction nucleotides: 17. The CDR3 totals 16 residues. In nucleotides, the CDR3 is TGTGCCACAAGTACCCAGGGGGCGTCTGGGAGCACTGAAGCTTTCTTT. This gives the protein CATSTQGASGSTEAFF.

As regards this clone: At one boundary the junction diverges from the germline segment, which might be a read error. The rearrangement uses TRBV30 and TRBJ1-1; D may be TRBD1 (5 bases). CDR3 length equals 17 residues. Germline V gene sequence: CDR1 GTSNPN, CDR2 SVGIG (reference sequence). The CDR3 bases are TGTGCCTGGAGTGTACCCTTTGGAGATGCAGGGAACCCTGAAGCTTTCTTT. Protein sequence: CAWSVPFGDAGNPEAFF.

This chain uses TRBV5-4 with TRBJ2-2, with D perhaps TRBD2 (6 bases). The CDR3 sequence is 15 residues long. Germline assignment: CDR1 SGHNT and CDR2 YYREEE (reference sequence). V was trimmed by 0 bases and J by 7 bases, leaving 13 bases between them. The CDR3 is CASSLGRGDNGELFF. CDR3 in DNA: TGTGCCAGCAGCTTGGGACGCGGGGATAACGGGGAGCTGTTTTTT.

The V gene is TRBV19, the J gene TRBJ2-7; 7 bases match TRBD2. V gave up 2 bases and J gave up 3 bases; unmatched junction bases: 13. The germline V gene encodes CDR1 LNHDA and CDR2 SQIVND (reference sequence). The CDR3 consists of 17 residues. CDR3 protein: CASSISSILAGVYEQYF. The DNA for the CDR3 is TGTGCCAGTAGTATATCCAGCATCTTGGCGGGGGTCTACGAGCAGTACTTC. The variable domain in full, with the rest retrieved from reference TRBV19 and TRBJ2-7, is DGGITQSPKYLFRKEGQNVTLSCEQNLNHDAMYWYRQDPGQGLRLIYYSQIVNDFQKGDIAEGYSVSREKKESFPLTVTSAQKNPTAFYLCASSISSILAGVYEQYFGPGTRLTVT.

This chain joins TRBV19 and TRBJ1-5; D call uncertain. This CDR3 contains 13 residues. Germline assignment: CDR1 LNHDA and CDR2 SQIVND (reference sequence). The V gene lost 5 bases and the J gene lost 4 bases, with 9 bases spanning the gap. The CDR3 nucleotides are TGTGCCAGTAGTGAGGCGGCGAATCAGCCCCAGCATTTT. Its translation is CASSEAANQPQHF.

The V call is TRBV30, the J call TRBJ1-3; D not certain. From germline, CDR1 is GTSNPN and CDR2 SVGIG (reference sequence). Trimming removed 5 bases at V and 0 bases at J, with 14 bases between. The CDR3 length is 15 residues. In nucleotides, the CDR3 is TGTGCCTGGGTGCCCCTGGAGAGCTCTGGAAACACCATATATTTT. Amino acid sequence: CAWVPLESSGNTIYF.

The chain recombines TRBV21-1 with TRBJ1-5. TRBV21-1 is termed a pseudogene. The CDR3 consists of 14 residues. The CDR3 reads CASSKRGPGQPQHF. The CDR3, as DNA: TGTGCCAGCAGCAAAAGAGGGCCGGGGCAGCCCCAGCATTTT.

The rearrangement uses TRBV7-2 and TRBJ2-2; D is undetermined. The CDR3 is 14 residues long. V lost 3 bases to trimming and J lost 7 bases, with 12 bases between them. Germline V gene data show CDR1 as SGHTA and CDR2 as FQGNSA. This chain's CDR3 is CASSFLGTDGELFF. The DNA for the CDR3 is TGTGCCAGCAGCTTTCTGGGCACCGACGGGGAGCTGTTTTTT.

The CDR3 is CASSVVGENTEAFF. The CDR3 nucleotides are TGTGCCAGCAGCGTAGTAGGAGAGAACACTGAAGCTTTCTTT. The chain couples TRBV9 to TRBJ1-1; D uncertain. This CDR3 has 14 residues. The V gene lost 0 bases and the J gene lost 1 base, with 7 bases spanning the gap. Germline loops: CDR1 SGDLS, CDR2 YYNGEE.

The chain couples TRBV10-3 to TRBJ1-5, with 11 bases aligning to TRBD1. The CDR3 has 15 residues. Trimming took 10 bases from V and 8 from J; bases not matched to a gene: 13. Germline V CDR1 and CDR2: ENHRY, SYGVKD. The CDR3 protein is CATAEDRGLFKPQHF. The CDR3 DNA reads as TGTGCCACCGCAGAGGACAGGGGGCTTTTCAAGCCCCAGCATTTT.

The chain employs TRBV18 and TRBJ1-5, with TRBD1 matching over 7 bases. The CDR3 contains 14 residues. The germline V gene encodes CDR1 KGHSH and CDR2 LQKENI. With 6 bases clipped from V and 7 bases from J, the junction kept 9 bases outside the gene matches. The CDR3 protein is CASSLQGSDQPQHF. The CDR3 bases are TGTGCCAGCTCGCTACAGGGGTCTGACCAGCCCCAGCATTTT.

V is TRBV29-1 and J is TRBJ2-7; 8 bases match TRBD2. Germline-derived CDR1 and CDR2 are SQVTM and ANQGSEA. The ends lost 4 bases at V and 4 bases at J; junction bases unmatched: 3. This CDR3 comprises 12 residues. This CDR3 is CSVGTSGYEQYF. As DNA, the CDR3 is TGCAGCGTTGGAACTAGCGGATACGAGCAGTACTTC.

The chain has TRBV7-8 and TRBJ1-2; 7 bases align to TRBD1. CDR3 size: 15 residues. Trimming took 5 bases from V and 2 from J; bases not matched to a gene: 8. Germline V gene sequence: CDR1 SGHVS, CDR2 FQNEAQ. CDR3 in amino acids: CASSPGGGRNYGYTF. The CDR3 DNA reads TGTGCCAGCAGCCCGGGAGGGGGCAGAAACTATGGCTACACCTTC.